This T cell receptor beta chain is drawn from a study of T cell repertoires in cytomegalovirus infection. To note about this clonotype: Its antigen is still unknown.

The germline gives CDR1 SGHTA, CDR2 FQGNSA. The V and J ends lost 4 bases and 9 bases, in that order; junction bases with no gene match: 10. The CDR3 runs 15 residues. TCRdb used MiXCR to reprocess the reads, holding one entry per CDR3 protein. The sample lists 450,000 to 650,000 distinct CDR3 sequences, almost 40% occurring once. This TCR came from a human donor in good health (CMV status not recorded). Some clones in this sample may be carry-over from other donors' samples. The sequencing used cultured PBMCs, collected from culture after CMV antigen stimulation. The rearrangement joins TRBV7-2 to TRBJ2-1; 9 bases are a match to TRBD2. For the CDR3, the DNA is TGTGCCAGCAGCTCAGCGCCCGGGACTAGCATTGAGCAGTTCTTC. This sequence encodes CASSSAPGTSIEQFF.